The present entry profiles one T cell receptor beta chain with its context. The method was immunoSEQ multiplex PCR; TCRdb's version includes in-frame clones alone and lacks a portion of them. The sample includes about 80,000 clones, about 90% of them seen just once. These data come from a study of control samples from healthy donors and cancer patients. V shed 3 bases and J 3 bases; nucleotides not matched to a gene: 4. The CDR3 spans 14 residues. Germline V gene lookup returns CDR1 SQVTM and CDR2 ANQGSEA. This sequence joins TRBV29-1 and TRBJ1-3; TRBD1 matches at 8 bases. This clonotype originated in a man aged 50-60 years in good health. The sequenced sample consisted of blood. DNA of the CDR3: TGCAGCGTTGAGTTTGGGACAGGTGGAAACACCATATATTTT. Translated: CSVEFGTGGNTIYF.